The next 27 T cell receptor beta chains were all read from a single sample in a study of blood T cells in healthy people across ages (dated by TCRdb to about 2015). The library relied on 5' RACE. Data came from an Illumina HiSeq 2500. A second PCR of roughly 6 to 11 cycles was run with a J-beta primer mix and a sample-barcoded 5' primer. TCRdb's own reprocessing of the public reads used fastp at Q25 and MiXCR and kept productive beta chains. Records with the same CDR3 protein are collapsed into one entry carrying the most frequent genes and DNA. The sample table records under 950,000 distinct CDR3 sequences; about a fifth of these occur just once. Roughly 22% of the sample belongs to the ten largest clones. Sequencing was carried out using blood. The receptors here all came from a man between 65 and 85 years old in good health.

V and J are TRBV20-1 and TRBJ2-1; D is ambiguous. Trimming stripped 3 bases from V and 6 bases from J, with 9 bases between. This CDR3 contains 12 residues. In germline, CDR1 is DFQATT, CDR2 SNEGSKA (reference sequence). CDR3: CSARLKINEQFF. In DNA, the CDR3 is TGCAGTGCTAGGCTGAAGATCAATGAGCAGTTCTTC.

The rearrangement uses TRBV6-2 or TRBV6-3 and TRBJ2-7, with D perhaps matching TRBD2 (5 bases). The CDR3 sequence is 12 residues long. Germline CDR1 MNHEY, CDR2 SVGEGT. Trimming took off 5 bases at V and 2 bases at J, with 7 bases between the two ends. The CDR3 reads CASSLTTYEQYV. The DNA for the CDR3 is TGTGCCAGCAGTCTGACTACCTACGAGCAGTACGTC.

This clonotype has just a few counts. V is TRBV4-1 and J is TRBJ2-5, with D tentatively TRBD2 (5 bases). From germline, CDR1 is MGHRA and CDR2 YSYEKL. V dropped 3 bases and J dropped 1 base, with 9 bases sitting between them. This CDR3 comprises 14 residues. The CDR3 reads CASSHPDFQETQYF. The CDR3 DNA is TGCGCCAGCAGCCACCCGGACTTCCAAGAGACCCAGTACTTC.

The rearrangement uses TRBV7-2 and TRBJ2-3; D could derive from TRBD1 or TRBD2 (5 bases each). The germline CDR1 and CDR2 sequences are SGHTA and FQGNSA. This CDR3 comprises 15 residues. The V end was cut by 4 bases, the J end by 0 bases, with 11 bases between. In DNA, the CDR3 is TGTGCCAGCAGCTCGGGACCAGCGAGCACAGATACGCAGTATTTT. The encoded protein is CASSSGPASTDTQYF.

The rearrangement joins TRBV7-2 to TRBJ1-2; 8 bases are shared with TRBD1. The CDR3 contains 17 residues. CDR1 is SGHTA and CDR2 is FQGNSA in the germline V gene. Unmatched junction bases numbered 14, after V lost 6 bases and J lost 2 bases. The DNA for the CDR3 is TGTGCCAGCAGATCTCCGGGACAGGCCTTAAGGAACTATGGCTACACCTTC. This translates into CASRSPGQALRNYGYTF.

This chain links TRBV6-1 with TRBJ2-1; 13 bases line up with TRBD2. The CDR3 runs to 18 residues. V gave up 3 bases and J gave up 2 bases; unmatched junction bases: 7. Germline CDR1 MNHNS, CDR2 SASEGT. CDR3 in DNA: TGTGCCAGCAGTGATGGGACTAGCGGGACACCGACCTACAATGAGCAGTTCTTC. Its protein is CASSDGTSGTPTYNEQFF.

This clonotype turned up a few times. The CDR3 loop is CSVEDLVRLNYGYTF. CDR3 nucleotide sequence: TGCAGCGTTGAAGATCTAGTCAGATTAAACTATGGCTACACCTTC. The chain carries TRBV29-1 and TRBJ1-2; unclear D gene. The CDR3 sequence is 15 residues long. From germline, CDR1 is SQVTM and CDR2 ANQGSEA. The V end was cut by 0 bases, the J end by 2 bases, with 13 bases between.

The gene calls are TRBV6-1 and TRBJ1-2; 7 bases map to TRBD1. The CDR3 sequence is 15 residues long. Germline values: CDR1 MNHNS, CDR2 SASEGT. The J segment lost 6 bases and the V segment lost 4 bases, leaving 11 bases of the junction unmatched. The CDR3 region has the DNA TGTGCCAGCAGTGCCCAGACAGGGTCTTGGGATGGCTACACCTTC. Protein product: CASSAQTGSWDGYTF.

V and J are TRBV7-9 and TRBJ1-2; D is ambiguous. Trimming shortened V by 2 bases and J by 0 bases, and 13 bases separated the two germline ends. Germline CDR1 and CDR2: SEHNR and FQNEAQ (reference sequence). The CDR3 consists of 16 residues. CDR3 sequence reads: CASSLMAQSSNYGYTF. The DNA for the CDR3 is TGTGCCAGCAGCTTAATGGCACAAAGTTCTAACTATGGCTACACCTTC.

The sample holds a few counts of this clonotype. The V and J genes are TRBV20-1 and TRBJ1-4; D uncertain. Germline assignment: CDR1 DFQATT and CDR2 SNEGSKA (reference sequence). Trimming left V 0 bases short and J 7 bases short, with 15 bases between. The CDR3 is 15 amino acids. CDR3 region: CSARDGRREAEKLFF. CDR3 in DNA: TGCAGTGCTAGAGACGGACGGCGGGAGGCTGAAAAACTGTTTTTT.

This rearrangement joins TRBV12-3 or TRBV12-4 to TRBJ1-5, with D maybe TRBD1 (5 bases). The V end was cut by 3 bases, the J end by 10 bases, with 16 bases between. The CDR3 covers 14 residues. DNA for the CDR3: TGTGCCAGCAGTTTCGGGGGGGTACATTTTCCCCAGCATTTT. Translating it yields CASSFGGVHFPQHF.

A few counts support this clonotype. The genes are TRBV12-3 or TRBV12-4 and TRBJ1-4, with D perhaps matching TRBD1 (5 bases). This CDR3 contains 15 residues. Trimming cost V 2 bases and J 6 bases, with 13 bases left between them. This CDR3 reads CASSLLQGGDEKLFF. DNA for the CDR3: TGTGCCAGCAGTTTATTGCAGGGTGGAGATGAAAAACTGTTTTTT.

This clonotype was recorded a few times. The chain carries TRBV28 and TRBJ1-2, with D maybe TRBD1 (5 bases). CDR1 is MDHEN, CDR2 SYDVKM, per germline. V was cut by 5 bases and J by 4 bases, with 17 bases left in between. The length of the CDR3 is 15 residues. The CDR3 sequence is CASSPRAGVVYGYTF. The CDR3 region has the DNA TGTGCCAGCAGTCCCAGAGCGGGGGTGGTCTATGGCTACACCTTC.

This clonotype turned up a few times. CDR3 amino acids: CAISESGEGRSNEQFF. The CDR3 DNA follows: TGTGCCATCAGTGAAAGCGGAGAGGGCCGCAGCAATGAGCAGTTCTTC. V is TRBV10-3 and J is TRBJ2-1; possible D gene TRBD2, 5 bases. This CDR3 comprises 16 residues. Germline V gene lookup returns CDR1 ENHRY and CDR2 SYGVKD. Between the trimmed V and J ends, which lost 3 bases and 6 bases, there was a span of 18 bases.

The V call is TRBV5-1, the J call TRBJ2-4, with D possibly called TRBD1 or TRBD2 (6 bases each). The germline V gene has CDR1 SGHRS and CDR2 YFSETQ. CDR3 length: 16 residues. V was shortened by 3 bases and J by 9 bases, with 22 bases between the two germline ends. CDR3 loop: CASSWGAGASLSIQYF. In nucleotides, the CDR3 is TGCGCCAGCAGCTGGGGGGCCGGGGCCAGTCTCAGCATTCAGTACTTC. Using reference TRBV5-1 and TRBJ2-4 for the parts outside the CDR3, the full variable domain is KAGVTQTPRYLIKTRGQQVTLSCSPISGHRSVSWYQQTPGQGLQFLFEYFSETQRNKGNFPGRFSGRQFSNSRSEMNVSTLELGDSALYLCASSWGAGASLSIQYFGAGTRLSVL.

CDR3: CASGLVRGSGDSSTDTQYF. CDR3 nucleotide sequence: TGTGCTAGTGGTTTGGTTCGGGGTAGCGGGGACTCTAGCACAGATACGCAGTATTTT. The rearrangement joins TRBV12-5 to TRBJ2-3; the match to TRBD2 covers 8 bases. This CDR3 comprises 19 residues. After removal of 0 bases from V and 0 bases from J, the junction contained 11 bases not matched to a gene. The V gene's germline CDR1 is LGHNT and CDR2 FRNRAP.

The chain is built from TRBV24-1 and TRBJ2-5; the match to TRBD2 covers 11 bases. The J call is doubtful: the DNA matches TRBJ2-7 better. This CDR3 is built from 16 residues. Looked up from germline, CDR1 is KGHDR and CDR2 is SFDVKD. CDR3: CATSVGGLAGCYEQYV. The DNA of the CDR3 is TGTGCCACCAGTGTGGGAGGACTAGCGGGTTGCTACGAGCAGTACGTC.

The chain is built from TRBV6-1 and TRBJ1-2, with 7 positions matching TRBD1. After removal of 0 bases from V and 0 bases from J, the junction contained 4 bases not matched to a gene. The CDR3 is made up of 16 amino acids. CDR1 is MNHNS and CDR2 is SASEGT in the germline V gene. CDR3 DNA: TGTGCCAGCAGTGAAGCGGACAGGTTCTCTAACTATGGCTACACCTTC. This encodes CASSEADRFSNYGYTF.

As for this clonotype: The conserved closing phenylalanine or tryptophan is absent in this CDR3, likely reflecting a read error. V usage is TRBV10-3 and J usage is TRBJ2-1; 7 bases line up with TRBD1. CDR1 and CDR2 from the germline V gene are ENHRY and SYGVKD. The CDR3 runs 13 residues. V was clipped by 6 bases and J by 7 bases; unmatched bases: 6. The CDR3 sequence is CAIREGQPNEQFL. In DNA, the CDR3 is TGTGCCATCAGAGAGGGACAGCCGAATGAGCAGTTCCTC.

Written as DNA, the CDR3 is TGCAGTGCTTCCGCGCCAGGTGGGGGGCGCTTCGGTACGCAGTATTTT. Protein: CSASAPGGGRFGTQYF. The chain joins TRBV20-1 to TRBJ2-3; perhaps D is TRBD1 or TRBD2 (6 bases each). The CDR3 is made up of 16 amino acids. Between the trimmed V and J ends, which lost 5 bases and 8 bases, there was a span of 26 bases. The germline gives CDR1 DFQATT, CDR2 SNEGSKA (reference sequence).

V gene TRBV3-1 combines with J gene TRBJ2-7; 7 bases agree with TRBD2. Germline V CDR1 and CDR2: LGHDT, YNNKEL (reference sequence). V was pared by 3 bases and J by 6 bases, with 8 bases of the junction left unmatched. This CDR3 region has 14 residues. This CDR3 is CASSQGRAGLEQYF. The CDR3 region has the DNA TGTGCCAGCAGCCAGGGGAGGGCAGGACTCGAGCAGTACTTC.

V gene TRBV5-6 combines with J gene TRBJ2-7, with TRBD2 identical over 12 bases. Per germline, CDR1 SGHDT and CDR2 YYEEEE. V shed 5 bases, J shed 3 bases, and the junction held 6 bases outside the gene matches. This CDR3 spans 15 amino acids. Here the CDR3 DNA reads TGTGCCAGCAGAGTGGGACTAGCGGGTCGCTACGAGCAGTACTTC. Protein product: CASRVGLAGRYEQYF.

The chain recombines TRBV29-1 with TRBJ2-3; the D gene is possibly TRBD2 (7 bases). This CDR3 comprises 15 residues. CDR1 SQVTM and CDR2 ANQGSEA come from the germline V gene. V lost 7 bases to trimming and J lost 3 bases, with 20 bases between them. As DNA, the CDR3 is TGCAGCGCCGTAGGGGGGGGCCAGAGGACAGATACGCAGTATTTT. This translates into CSAVGGGQRTDTQYF.

The table lists this clonotype with a few counts. The rearrangement links TRBV15 to TRBJ2-2, with D tentatively TRBD2 (5 bases). The CDR3 contains 12 residues. Germline CDR1 LNHNV, CDR2 YYDKDF (reference sequence). The V gene lost 9 bases and the J gene lost 6 bases, with 11 bases spanning the gap. The CDR3 DNA is TGTGCCACTCTAGCTCAGGCCGGGGAGCTGTTTTTT. It encodes CATLAQAGELFF.

In regard to this clonotype: One end of the junction varies from germline; a read error may be responsible. In DNA form, the CDR3 reads TGTGTCAGCAGTTCGGAGGACAGGTGGGAGACCCAGTACTTC. Protein sequence: CVSSSEDRWETQYF. The chain joins TRBV27 to TRBJ2-5, with TRBD1 identical over 7 bases. Germline CDR1 MNHEY, CDR2 SMNVEV (reference sequence). This CDR3 contains 14 residues.

The chain couples TRBV5-1 to TRBJ1-2; D perhaps matches TRBD1 (6 bases). This CDR3 has 14 amino acids. Germline CDR1 SGHRS, CDR2 YFSETQ. V lost 4 bases, J lost 3 bases, and 13 bases lay in between. CDR3 sequence (DNA): TGCGCCAGCAGCCCAGGGGAATATGACTATGGCTACACCTTC. Translated, it gives CASSPGEYDYGYTF.

CDR3 in amino acids: CASSLDPAFNYGYTF. The CDR3 DNA sequence: TGCGCCAGCAGCTTGGATCCGGCTTTCAACTATGGCTACACCTTC. V usage is TRBV5-1 and J usage is TRBJ1-2; D uncertain. Germline CDR1 reads SGHRS; CDR2 reads YFSETQ. Deletions cut 0 bases from V and 2 bases from J, with 11 bases between. This CDR3 has 15 amino acids.